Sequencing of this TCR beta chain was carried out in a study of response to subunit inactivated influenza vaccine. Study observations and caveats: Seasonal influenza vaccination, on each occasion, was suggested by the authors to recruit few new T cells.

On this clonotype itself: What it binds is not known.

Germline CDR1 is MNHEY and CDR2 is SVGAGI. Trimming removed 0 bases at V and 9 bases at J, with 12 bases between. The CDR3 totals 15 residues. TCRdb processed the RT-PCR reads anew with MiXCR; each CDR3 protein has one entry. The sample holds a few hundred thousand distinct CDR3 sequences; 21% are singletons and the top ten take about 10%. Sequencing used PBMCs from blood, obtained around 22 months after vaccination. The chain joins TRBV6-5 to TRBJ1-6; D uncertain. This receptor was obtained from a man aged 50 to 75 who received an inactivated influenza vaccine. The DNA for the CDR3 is TGTGCCAGCAGTTACTCAGGCACTCTGGGTTCACCCCTCCACTTT. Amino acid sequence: CASSYSGTLGSPLHF.